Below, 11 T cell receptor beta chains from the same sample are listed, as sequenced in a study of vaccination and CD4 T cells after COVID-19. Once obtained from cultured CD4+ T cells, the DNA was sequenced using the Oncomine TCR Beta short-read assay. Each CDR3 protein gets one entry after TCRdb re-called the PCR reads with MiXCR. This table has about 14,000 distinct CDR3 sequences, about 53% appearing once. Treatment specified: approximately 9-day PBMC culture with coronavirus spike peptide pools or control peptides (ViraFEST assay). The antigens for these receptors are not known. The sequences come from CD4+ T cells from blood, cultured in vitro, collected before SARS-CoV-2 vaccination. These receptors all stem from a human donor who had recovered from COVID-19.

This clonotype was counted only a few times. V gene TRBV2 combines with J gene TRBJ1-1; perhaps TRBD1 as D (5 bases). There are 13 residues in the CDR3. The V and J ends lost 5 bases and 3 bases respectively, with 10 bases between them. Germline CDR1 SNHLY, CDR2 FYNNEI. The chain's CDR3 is CASSSDIDTEAFF. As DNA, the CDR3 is TGTGCCAGCAGTTCGGACATTGACACTGAAGCTTTCTTT.

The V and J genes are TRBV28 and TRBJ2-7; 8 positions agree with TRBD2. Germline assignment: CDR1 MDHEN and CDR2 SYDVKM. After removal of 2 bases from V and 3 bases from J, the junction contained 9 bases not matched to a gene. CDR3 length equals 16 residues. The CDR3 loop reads CASSLVAGGVGYEQYF. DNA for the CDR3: TGTGCCAGCAGTTTAGTTGCCGGGGGGGTCGGCTACGAGCAGTACTTC.

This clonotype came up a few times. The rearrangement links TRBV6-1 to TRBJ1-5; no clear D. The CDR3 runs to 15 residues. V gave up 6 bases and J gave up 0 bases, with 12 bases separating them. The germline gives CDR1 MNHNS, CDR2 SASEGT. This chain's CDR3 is CASRKTVNSNQPQHF. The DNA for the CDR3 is TGTGCCAGCAGAAAAACGGTCAATAGCAATCAGCCCCAGCATTTT.

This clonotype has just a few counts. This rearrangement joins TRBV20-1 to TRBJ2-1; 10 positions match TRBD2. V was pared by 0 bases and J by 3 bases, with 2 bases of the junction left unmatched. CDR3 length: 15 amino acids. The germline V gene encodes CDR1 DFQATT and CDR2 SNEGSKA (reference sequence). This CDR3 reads CSARELAGDYNEQFF. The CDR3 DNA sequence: TGCAGTGCTAGAGAGCTAGCGGGAGACTACAATGAGCAGTTCTTC.

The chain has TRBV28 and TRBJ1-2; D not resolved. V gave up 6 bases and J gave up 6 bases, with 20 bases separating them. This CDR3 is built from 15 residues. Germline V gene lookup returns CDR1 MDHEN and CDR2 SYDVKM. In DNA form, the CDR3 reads TGTGCCAGCAGCATATTAGCCCCACGACGGGATGGCTACACCTTC. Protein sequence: CASSILAPRRDGYTF.

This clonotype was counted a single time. CDR3 region: CAWRQQGRVSYEQYF. The CDR3 nucleotides are TGTGCCTGGAGGCAGCAGGGCAGGGTTTCCTACGAGCAGTACTTC. The V gene is TRBV30, the J gene TRBJ2-7; weak D call: TRBD1 (5 bases). Trimming cost V 3 bases and J 1 base, with 16 bases left between them. Germline assignment: CDR1 GTSNPN and CDR2 SVGIG (reference sequence). This CDR3 is built from 15 residues.

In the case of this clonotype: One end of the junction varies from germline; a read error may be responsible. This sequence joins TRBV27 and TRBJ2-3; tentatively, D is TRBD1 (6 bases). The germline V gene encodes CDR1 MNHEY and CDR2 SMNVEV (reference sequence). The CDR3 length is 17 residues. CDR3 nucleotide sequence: TGTGCCAGCAGACCAACCAAAAACAACAGGGACACAGATGCGCAGTATTTT. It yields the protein CASRPTKNNRDTDAQYF.

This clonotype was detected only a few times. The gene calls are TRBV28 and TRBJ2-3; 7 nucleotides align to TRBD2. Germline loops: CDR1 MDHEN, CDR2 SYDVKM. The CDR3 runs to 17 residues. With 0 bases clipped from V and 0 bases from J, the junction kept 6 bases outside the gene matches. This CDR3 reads CASSLWASGSSTDTQYF. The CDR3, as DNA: TGTGCCAGCAGTTTATGGGCTAGCGGATCTAGCACAGATACGCAGTATTTT.

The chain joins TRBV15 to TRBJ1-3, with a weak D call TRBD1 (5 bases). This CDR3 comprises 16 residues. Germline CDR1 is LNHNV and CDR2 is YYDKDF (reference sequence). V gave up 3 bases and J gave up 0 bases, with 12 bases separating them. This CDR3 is CATSRRGSDSGNTIYF. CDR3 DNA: TGTGCCACCAGCAGGCGGGGGTCCGACTCTGGAAACACCATATATTTT.

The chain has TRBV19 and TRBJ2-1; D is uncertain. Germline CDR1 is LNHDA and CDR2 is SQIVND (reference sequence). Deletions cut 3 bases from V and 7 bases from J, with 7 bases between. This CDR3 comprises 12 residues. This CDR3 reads CASSMSGNEQFF. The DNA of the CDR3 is TGTGCCAGTAGTATGTCCGGTAATGAGCAGTTCTTC.

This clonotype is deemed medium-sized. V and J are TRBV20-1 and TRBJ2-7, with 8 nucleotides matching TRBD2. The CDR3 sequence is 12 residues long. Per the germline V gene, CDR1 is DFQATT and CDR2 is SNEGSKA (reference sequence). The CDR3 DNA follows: TGCGCCCAGAGGAGCGGGAGCTACGAGCAGTACTTC. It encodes CAQRSGSYEQYF.